This is a list of T cell receptor beta chains from one sample in a study of cytomegalovirus exposure and HLA in healthy donors. Method: immunoSEQ multiplex PCR; TCRdb's copy keeps in-frame clones and lacks some. The sample table includes 200,000 to 250,000 clones. Sequenced material: PBMCs. The receptors shown here come from a woman aged 30 to 39 in good health and CMV-seropositive. CDR3s include the opening cysteine and the closing phenylalanine or tryptophan. Fields, in order: J gene, CDR3 length, V gene, D gene, CDR3 DNA, CDR3 protein. D genes are given only for firm matches.

>TRBJ1-2|11|TRBV4-2|TRBD1
TGTGCCACAGGACAGGACTATGGCTACACCTTC
CATGQDYGYTF
>TRBJ1-1|14|TRBV9|-
TGTGCCAGCAGCGTAGGGCACCTGAACACTGAAGCTTTCTTT
CASSVGHLNTEAFF
>TRBJ2-2|17|TRBV5-1|TRBD2
TGCGCCAGCAGCTTGAGCGTAAGCGGGGGTGGCACCGGGGAGCTGTTTTTT
CASSLSVSGGGTGELFF
>TRBJ2-5|15|TRBV29-1|TRBD2
TGCAGCGTCTCCCGGGACGGGGGGTACCAAGAGACCCAGTACTTC
CSVSRDGGYQETQYF
>TRBJ2-2|18|TRBV5-1|-
TGCGCCAGCAGCTTGGTGACTAGGCGAACTTTGAACACCGGGGAGCTGTTTTTT
CASSLVTRRTLNTGELFF
>TRBJ1-2|19|TRBV6-1|-
TGTGCCAGCAGTGAATTAAAGTCTACAGGGAGGGGTTTAACCTATGGCTACACCTTC
CASSELKSTGRGLTYGYTF
>TRBJ1-6|17|TRBV2|TRBD1
TGTGCCAGCACCCGACAGGGCTGGTCATTTGATAATTCACCCCTCCACTTT
CASTRQGWSFDNSPLHF
>TRBJ1-2|16|TRBV9|-
TGTGCCAGCAGCGTTGGAGGTACGGCCACTAACTATGGCTACACCTTC
CASSVGGTATNYGYTF
>TRBJ1-1|14|TRBV10-3|-
TGTGCCATCAGTGAGAGGGGGGGGAGAACTGAAGCTTTCTTT
CAISERGGRTEAFF
>TRBJ2-7|15|TRBV27|-
TGTGCCAGCAGTGCGTCATACAGGAGCTCCTACGAGCAGTACTTC
CASSASYRSSYEQYF
>TRBJ2-7|15|TRBV6-5|-
TGTGCCAGCAAGGATGAAGGACTGGGCCCCTACGAGCAGTACTTC
CASKDEGLGPYEQYF
>TRBJ2-3|16|TRBV14|TRBD2
TGTGCCAGCAGCCCTTATAGGCTAGCGGGGCCAGATACGCAGTATTTT
CASSPYRLAGPDTQYF
>TRBJ1-5|17|TRBV29-1|TRBD1
TGCAGCGTTATGGAACGGTACGGGACAGGGGGCAATCAGCCCCAGCATTTT
CSVMERYGTGGNQPQHF
>TRBJ1-1|12|TRBV29-1|-
TGCAGCGTTGGTGAAGGGGACACTGAAGCTTTCTTT
CSVGEGDTEAFF
>TRBJ1-5|15|TRBV4-1|-
TGCGCCAGCAGCCAAGATCGCGGGTCGGGTCAGCCCCAGCATTTT
CASSQDRGSGQPQHF
>TRBJ2-5|15|TRBV19|TRBD1
TGTGCCAGTAGCATCCGGGGACAGGGGTGGGAGACCCAGTACTTC
CASSIRGQGWETQYF
>TRBJ2-3|15|TRBV2|TRBD2
TGTGCCAGCAGCACCACTAGCGGGAACACAGATACGCAGTATTTT
CASSTTSGNTDTQYF
>TRBJ2-5|14|TRBV5-4|-
TGTGCCAGCAGCTTTGGGCTACTAGAAGAGACCCAGTACTTC
CASSFGLLEETQYF
>TRBJ2-3|16|TRBV5-1|TRBD2
TGCGCCAGCAGCTTGGTCTTAGCGGGAGGGGGAGATACGCAGTATTTT
CASSLVLAGGGDTQYF
>TRBJ2-5|15|TRBV11-2|-
TGTGCCAGCAGCCCGCAGGCAGGGGCCGGGGAGACCCAGTACTTC
CASSPQAGAGETQYF
>TRBJ1-2|14|TRBV28|TRBD1
TGTGCCAGCAGTGGAGGACAGGAACCCTATGGCTACACCTTC
CASSGGQEPYGYTF
>TRBJ2-5|13|TRBV29-1|TRBD1
TGCAGCGTGATTAGGACAGGGTTGGGTGAGCAGTACTTC
CSVIRTGLGEQYF
>TRBJ2-7|14|TRBV2|TRBD1
TGTGCCAGCAGTTCCCGGGACAGGTCCTACGAGCAGTACTTC
CASSSRDRSYEQYF
>TRBJ2-5|15|TRBV30|-
TGTGCCTGGAGTCTCGCAGGAGGGCCCCAAGAGACCCAGTACTTC
CAWSLAGGPQETQYF
>TRBJ1-1|14|TRBV25-1|-
TGTGCCAGCAGTGACCCGGGGGTGGTCGCTGAAGCTTTCTTT
CASSDPGVVAEAFF
>TRBJ2-3|16|TRBV14|TRBD2
TGTGCCAGCAGCCAGCCCGGGACTAGGAGCACAGATACGCAGTATTTT
CASSQPGTRSTDTQYF
>TRBJ2-5|16|TRBV5-1|TRBD2
TGCGCCAGCAGCACTGGACTAGCGGATACAGGGGAGACCCAGTACTTC
CASSTGLADTGETQYF
>TRBJ1-5|17|TRBV7-9|-
TGTGCCAGCAGCCACTTAGGGGGAACAGGGACGAATCAGCCCCAGCATTTT
CASSHLGGTGTNQPQHF
>TRBJ2-1|15|TRBV27|TRBD2
TGTGCCAGCAGTCTCGGACTAGCTAGGGTGGATGAGCAGTTCTTC
CASSLGLARVDEQFF
>TRBJ1-2|16|TRBV7-8|TRBD1
TGTGCCAGCAGCCCCAGTCAAGGACAGGGGAACTATGGCTACACCTTC
CASSPSQGQGNYGYTF
>TRBJ2-3|18|TRBV25-1|-
TGTGCCAGCAGTGAAACTGAAGGGGGGGCCCCCGACACAGATACGCAGTATTTT
CASSETEGGAPDTDTQYF
>TRBJ2-2|16|TRBV4-2|TRBD2
TGTGCCAGCAGCCAAGAGCCAGCGGGGCCCACCGGGGAGCTGTTTTTT
CASSQEPAGPTGELFF
>TRBJ2-2|18|TRBV19|TRBD2
TGTGCCAGTAGTTCCCGGACTAGCGGGAGCTTAAACACCGGGGAGCTGTTTTTT
CASSSRTSGSLNTGELFF
>TRBJ1-2|15|TRBV4-3|-
TGCGCCAGCAGCCAAGATCGGGGGGTCGGCTATGGCTACACCTTC
CASSQDRGVGYGYTF
>TRBJ2-7|13|TRBV5-1|-
TGCGCCAGCAGTTTCCAGGGGTCCTACGAGCAGTACTTC
CASSFQGSYEQYF
>TRBJ1-2|13|TRBV4-1|-
TGCGCCAGCAGCCAAGAAAGAGATCGAGGCTACACCTTC
CASSQERDRGYTF
>TRBJ2-7|15|TRBV19|TRBD2
TGTGCCAGTAGCACTCTAGCGGGGGGCTCCTACGAGCAGTACTTC
CASSTLAGGSYEQYF
>TRBJ2-5|14|TRBV9|-
TGTGCCAGCAGCGTAGACTCGCGGAAAGAGACCCAGTACTTC
CASSVDSRKETQYF
>TRBJ2-1|14|TRBV25-1|TRBD1
TGTGCCAGCAGTGCCGGGACAGGGAGAAATGAGCAGTTCTTC
CASSAGTGRNEQFF
>TRBJ2-1|18|TRBV25-1|TRBD2
TGTGCCAGCGCCCCGACAGCGGGAGGCCTGAGCTCCTACAATGAGCAGTTCTTC
CASAPTAGGLSSYNEQFF
>TRBJ2-3|15|TRBV2|TRBD2
TGTGCCAGCAGTGGTGGACTAGCGGCCGCAGATACGCAGTATTTT
CASSGGLAAADTQYF
>TRBJ2-1|16|TRBV5-4|TRBD2
TGTGCCAGCAGCCCCTGGCTGGCGGGAGGTTCGAATGAGCAGTTCTTC
CASSPWLAGGSNEQFF
>TRBJ2-3|14|TRBV29-1|-
TGCAGCGTTGTTCGGGGGGCGCCAGGCGATACGCAGTATTTT
CSVVRGAPGDTQYF
>TRBJ2-4|16|TRBV7-2|-
TGTGCCAGCAGCTTACGTAGGGGCGATTTGGCAAACATTCAGTACTTC
CASSLRRGDLANIQYF
>TRBJ1-2|13|TRBV6-5|-
TGTGCCAGCAGTTCCTCACCGGTCTATGGCTACACCTTC
CASSSSPVYGYTF
>TRBJ2-7|14|TRBV7-6|-
TGTGCCAGCAGCTTGGGCCATCAGATGGGCGAGCAGTACTTC
CASSLGHQMGEQYF
>TRBJ1-3|15|TRBV2|TRBD1
TGTGCCAGCAGTGTGACAGGGTGGTCTGGAAACACCATATATTTT
CASSVTGWSGNTIYF
>TRBJ1-5|16|TRBV2|-
TGTGCCAGCAGTGCGGCCCGGGGGATGAGCGGACAGCCCCAGCATTTT
CASSAARGMSGQPQHF
>TRBJ2-7|13|TRBV10-1|TRBD1
TGCGCCAACGGACAGGGGGCTAGGCACGAGCAGTACTTC
CANGQGARHEQYF
>TRBJ2-1|17|TRBV7-9|TRBD2
TGTGCCAGCAGCTCACTAGACGGGAGGAACTCCTACAATGAGCAGTTCTTC
CASSSLDGRNSYNEQFF
>TRBJ1-5|11|TRBV27|-
TGTGCCAGCAGTGGGCGTCAGCCCCAGCATTTT
CASSGRQPQHF
>TRBJ2-3|18|TRBV7-2|-
TGTGCCAGCAGCTCTCCTTCCACTACTGAGCGGGTCACAGATACGCAGTATTTT
CASSSPSTTERVTDTQYF
>TRBJ1-1|14|TRBV15|-
TGTGCCACCAGCAGAGGAGATAGGAACACTGAAGCTTTCTTT
CATSRGDRNTEAFF
>TRBJ1-6|13|TRBV5-6|-
TGTGCCAGCAGCCTGACAGGATCCTCACCCCTCCACTTT
CASSLTGSSPLHF
>TRBJ1-1|10|TRBV30|-
TGTGCCTGTACTAGAGCAAGAGCTTTCTTT
CACTRARAFF
>TRBJ1-5|17|TRBV11-2|TRBD1
TGTGCCAGCAGCTTAGGCGCCGGGACAGAATCACATCAGCCCCAGCATTTT
CASSLGAGTESHQPQHF
>TRBJ1-1|13|TRBV6-6|TRBD1
TGTGCCAGCAGTTACTCAACAGGGGCAGAAGCTTTCTTT
CASSYSTGAEAFF